This TCR beta chain appears in the sequencing data of a study of neurological immune-mediated disorders (dated by TCRdb to the late 2010s). Some background on the complete study: Among the 35 or so multiple sclerosis patients, relapsing-remitting MS was present in around 31 and secondary progressive MS was present in 3. Peripheral blood TCR-beta repertoires from patients with HTLV-I-associated myelopathy (HAM/TSP), patients with multiple sclerosis, and healthy controls were compared in the study using UMI-based sequencing. Alongside PBMC samples, the set of some 98 TCR-beta libraries contained longitudinal samples, technical triplicates, and paired CD4+ and CD8+ T-cell subsets that had been sorted. Of the 65 to 70 subjects in the cohort, about 14 were HAM/TSP patients, roughly 34 were multiple sclerosis patients, and about 20 were healthy controls.

In this sample, this clonotype turned up many times. Its target antigen remains unknown. No clone much larger than this one lies a single base away; base qualities are absent. cDNA synthesis used template-switch 5'RACE with a primer carrying a 10-nucleotide random unique molecular identifier tagging each TCR transcript. Over 170 million TCR-beta sequences, covering 15-18 subjects, were produced in each sequencing run. Total RNA was extracted with the RNeasy kit. Using the KAPA Real-time Library Amplification kit, TCR-beta VDJ regions were amplified with primers for the TCR constant region and the 5'RACE anchor. Sample indexes and Illumina adaptors were added in a first PCR, and a second PCR then increased library yield. After purification with Ampure beads, the TCR product of roughly 650 bp was size-selected on a 2% E-gel SizeSelection system. Before pooling, libraries had their quality checked on a Bioanalyzer, their concentration measured with Qubit, and their quantity determined with the Kapa Library Quantification kit. Paired-end 2 x 150 bp sequencing of the libraries was performed on an Illumina HiSeq 2500. To increase sequence diversity, roughly 24-31% phiX was spiked into each library pool. Processing in the source paper ran as follows. Quality-filtered reads were processed with the UMI-based MiGEC pipeline, which removed over 80% of raw TCR sequences during error correction. IMGT germline references were used for alignment of VDJ genes, and clonotypes were defined by a unique CDR3 amino acid sequence together with V-J genes. Clonal expansion, Shannon diversity, and CDR3 relatedness (CalcPairwiseDistances, ClusterSamples) were evaluated with VDJtools, and phylogenetic trees were built with CLCbio workbench. Expanded clones were defined as having at least 8 unique UMIs, based on coefficient-of-variation modelling across technical triplicates. TCRdb ran its own pipeline on the public reads, namely fastp trimming at Q25 and MiXCR clone calling, and kept in-frame beta chains. Under each unique CDR3 protein, matching rows form one entry showing the most common genes and DNA. For this entry, the V and J calls and clone size follow TCRdb and not the study's own pipeline. This sample holds under 75,000 distinct CDR3 sequences; around 5.1% were observed only once. The top ten clonotypes cover around 5.1% of the sample.

Unsorted PBMC libraries were generated from 2 million PBMCs stored in RNAlater at -80 °C until RNA extraction. Multiple sclerosis patients were enrolled in a US clinical protocol evaluating disease progression by magnetic resonance imaging. PBMCs were separated from peripheral blood using Ficoll-Hypaque density gradient centrifugation and then cryopreserved in liquid nitrogen. The research as a whole found: The MS cluster was not associated with any clinical or MRI features, and the authors stated that larger cohorts are needed. Across subjects, expanded clones never shared an identical CDR3 amino acid sequence, which suggests that the TCR-beta repertoires in every group were private. Phylogenetic analysis grouped repertoires from 18 of 34 MS patients into a cluster of related CDR3 sequences, suggesting a possible repertoire-level signature. TCR clonal expansion was greatest in HAM/TSP patients and smallest in MS patients, who ranked below even healthy controls.

CDR1 is given as SGHRS and CDR2 as YFSETQ, both from the germline V gene. At the junction V is shortened by 0 bases and J by 3 bases, with 6 bases in between. The CDR3 measures 13 amino acids from cysteine to phenylalanine. The sequence is cut down to CDR3 DNA, 39 bases in frame from base 1. Recombination joined TRBV5-1 with TRBJ1-2; the D segment cannot be called with confidence. Sample: PBMCs. The receptor was derived from a human donor with multiple sclerosis. The donor label of this sample is uncertain. The CDR3 here reads CASSLDGDYGYTF. The DNA reads as follows: TGCGCCAGCAGCTTGGACGGGGACTATGGCTACACCTTC.